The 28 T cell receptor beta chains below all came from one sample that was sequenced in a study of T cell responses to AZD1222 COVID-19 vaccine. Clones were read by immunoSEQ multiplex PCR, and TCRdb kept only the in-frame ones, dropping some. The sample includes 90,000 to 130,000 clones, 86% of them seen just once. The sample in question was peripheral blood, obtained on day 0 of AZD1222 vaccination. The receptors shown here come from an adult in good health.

The CDR3 is CASSLGQGMTPLHF. CDR3 nucleotides: TGTGCCAGCAGCTTAGGACAGGGGATGACACCCCTCCACTTT. The chain couples TRBV7-2 to TRBJ1-6; 8 bases are a match to TRBD1. Trimming cost V 1 base and J 11 bases; bases outside gene matches: 4. The CDR3 is 14 residues long. From germline, CDR1 is SGHTA and CDR2 FQGNSA.

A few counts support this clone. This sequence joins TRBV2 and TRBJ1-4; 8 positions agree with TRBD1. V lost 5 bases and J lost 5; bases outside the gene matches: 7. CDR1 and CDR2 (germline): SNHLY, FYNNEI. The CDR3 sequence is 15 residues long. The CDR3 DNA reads TGTGCCAGCAGTTCCCACAGGGGGATAAATGAAAAACTGTTTTTT. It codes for CASSSHRGINEKLFF.

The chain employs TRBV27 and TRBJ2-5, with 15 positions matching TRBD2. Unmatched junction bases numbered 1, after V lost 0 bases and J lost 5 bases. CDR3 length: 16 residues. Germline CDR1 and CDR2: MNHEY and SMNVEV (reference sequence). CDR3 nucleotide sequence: TGTGCCAGCAGTTTATCCGGGACTAGCGGGGGGGAGACCCAGTACTTC. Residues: CASSLSGTSGGETQYF.

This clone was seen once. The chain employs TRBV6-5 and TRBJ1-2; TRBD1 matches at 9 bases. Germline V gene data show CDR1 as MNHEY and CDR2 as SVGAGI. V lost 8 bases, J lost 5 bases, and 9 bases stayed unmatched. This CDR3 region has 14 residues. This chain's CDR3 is CASCRAGTGYGYTF. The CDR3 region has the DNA TGTGCCAGCTGTCGAGCCGGGACAGGGTATGGCTACACCTTC.

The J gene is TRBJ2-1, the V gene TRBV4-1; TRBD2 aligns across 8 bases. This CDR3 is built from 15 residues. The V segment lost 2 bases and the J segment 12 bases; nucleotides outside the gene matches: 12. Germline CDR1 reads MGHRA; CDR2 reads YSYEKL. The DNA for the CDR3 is TGCGCCAGCAGCCAACGACTAGCGCTTCGAGAGGGGCAGTTCTTC. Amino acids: CASSQRLALREGQFF.

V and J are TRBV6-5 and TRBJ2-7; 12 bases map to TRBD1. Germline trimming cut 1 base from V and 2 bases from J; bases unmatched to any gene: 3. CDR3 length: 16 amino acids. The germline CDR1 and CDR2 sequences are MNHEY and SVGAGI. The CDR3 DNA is TGTGCCAGCAGTTACTGGGGACAGGGGGCGGCCTACGAGCAGTACTTC. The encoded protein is CASSYWGQGAAYEQYF.

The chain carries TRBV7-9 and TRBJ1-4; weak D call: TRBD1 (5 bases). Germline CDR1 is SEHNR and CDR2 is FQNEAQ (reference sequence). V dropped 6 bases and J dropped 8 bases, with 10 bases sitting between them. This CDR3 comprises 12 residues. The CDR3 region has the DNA TGTGCCAGCAGTTTGACAGCCGAAAAACTGTTTTTT. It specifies CASSLTAEKLFF. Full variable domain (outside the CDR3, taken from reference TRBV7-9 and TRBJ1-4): DTGVSQNPRHKITKRGQNVTFRCDPISEHNRLYWYRQTLGQGPEFLTYFQNEAQLEKSRLLSDRFSAERPKGSFSTLEIQRTEQGDSAMYLCASSLTAEKLFFGSGTQLSVL.

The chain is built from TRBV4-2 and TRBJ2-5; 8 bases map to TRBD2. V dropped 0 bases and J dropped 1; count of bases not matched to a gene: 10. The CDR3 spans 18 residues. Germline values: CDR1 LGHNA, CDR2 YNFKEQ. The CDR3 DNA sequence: TGTGCCAGCAGCCAAGAGTTCCCTAGCGGGTACATCCAAGAGACCCAGTACTTC. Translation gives CASSQEFPSGYIQETQYF.

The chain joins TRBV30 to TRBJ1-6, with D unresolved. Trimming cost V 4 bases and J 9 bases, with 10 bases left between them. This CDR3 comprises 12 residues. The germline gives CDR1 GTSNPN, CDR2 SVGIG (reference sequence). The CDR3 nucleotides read TGTGCCTGGACGGATTCGGGTTCACCCCTCCACTTT. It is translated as CAWTDSGSPLHF.

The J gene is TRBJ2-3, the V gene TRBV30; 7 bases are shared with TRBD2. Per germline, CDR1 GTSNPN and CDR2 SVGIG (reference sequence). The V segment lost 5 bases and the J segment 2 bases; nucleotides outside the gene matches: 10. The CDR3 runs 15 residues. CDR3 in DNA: TGTGCCTGGGCCAAGCGGGGCACCTCCACAGATACGCAGTATTTT. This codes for CAWAKRGTSTDTQYF.

The CDR3 region is CASSLVQVNQPQHF. The CDR3, as DNA: TGTGCCAGCAGTTTAGTACAGGTAAATCAGCCCCAGCATTTT. This chain connects TRBV28 to TRBJ1-5, with D perhaps TRBD1 (5 bases). From germline, CDR1 is MDHEN and CDR2 SYDVKM. There are 14 residues in the CDR3. The ends were cut back, 2 bases at V and 4 bases at J, with 9 bases in the middle.

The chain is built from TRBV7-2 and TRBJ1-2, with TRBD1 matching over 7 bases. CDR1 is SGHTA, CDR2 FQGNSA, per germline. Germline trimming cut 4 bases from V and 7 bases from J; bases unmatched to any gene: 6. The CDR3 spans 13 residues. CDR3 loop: CASSSQGTGGYTF. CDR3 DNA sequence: TGTGCCAGCAGCTCACAGGGGACTGGTGGCTACACCTTC.

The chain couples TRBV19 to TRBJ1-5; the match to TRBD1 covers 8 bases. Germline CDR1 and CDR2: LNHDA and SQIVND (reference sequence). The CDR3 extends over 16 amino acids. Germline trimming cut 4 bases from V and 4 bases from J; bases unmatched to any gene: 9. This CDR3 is CASSTTPTGGNQPQHF. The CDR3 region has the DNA TGTGCCAGTAGTACGACCCCTACAGGGGGGAATCAGCCCCAGCATTTT.

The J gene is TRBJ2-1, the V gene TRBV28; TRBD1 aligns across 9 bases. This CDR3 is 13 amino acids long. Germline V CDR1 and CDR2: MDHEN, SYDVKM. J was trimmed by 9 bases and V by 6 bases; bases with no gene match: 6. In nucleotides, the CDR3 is TGTGCCAGCAGGAGGACAGGGGTGGGTGAGCAGTTCTTC. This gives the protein CASRRTGVGEQFF.

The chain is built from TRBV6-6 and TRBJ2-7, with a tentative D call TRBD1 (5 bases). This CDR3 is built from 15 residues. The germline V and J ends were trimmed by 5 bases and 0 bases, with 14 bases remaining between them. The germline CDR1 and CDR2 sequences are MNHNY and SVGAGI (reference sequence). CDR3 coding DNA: TGTGCCAGCAGTATAATGACAGACATCTCCTACGAGCAGTACTTC. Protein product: CASSIMTDISYEQYF.

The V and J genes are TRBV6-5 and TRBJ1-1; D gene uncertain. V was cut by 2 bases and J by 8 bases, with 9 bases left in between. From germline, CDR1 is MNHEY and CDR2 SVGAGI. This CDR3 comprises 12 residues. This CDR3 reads CASSYEPGEAFF. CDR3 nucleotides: TGTGCCAGCAGTTACGAGCCCGGAGAAGCTTTCTTT.

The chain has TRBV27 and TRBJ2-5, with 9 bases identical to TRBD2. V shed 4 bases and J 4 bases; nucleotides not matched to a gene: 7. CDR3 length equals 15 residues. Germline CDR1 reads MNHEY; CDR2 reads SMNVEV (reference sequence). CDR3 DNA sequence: TGTGCCAGCAGTTCCCCCCAGCGGGGGGTAGAGACCCAGTACTTC. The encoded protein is CASSSPQRGVETQYF.

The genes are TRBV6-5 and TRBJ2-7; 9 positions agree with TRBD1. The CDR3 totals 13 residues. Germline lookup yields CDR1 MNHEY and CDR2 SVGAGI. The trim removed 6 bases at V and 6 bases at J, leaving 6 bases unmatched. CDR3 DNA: TGTGCCAGCAGGGGGACAGGGAACGGCGAGCAGTACTTC. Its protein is CASRGTGNGEQYF.

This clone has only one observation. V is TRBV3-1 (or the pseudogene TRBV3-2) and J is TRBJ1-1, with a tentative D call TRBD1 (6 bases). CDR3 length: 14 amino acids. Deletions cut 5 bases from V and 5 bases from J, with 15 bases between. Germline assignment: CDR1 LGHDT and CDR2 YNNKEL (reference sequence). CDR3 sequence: CASSSTGLGTEAFF. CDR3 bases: TGTGCCAGCAGCTCAACAGGGCTCGGGACTGAAGCTTTCTTT.

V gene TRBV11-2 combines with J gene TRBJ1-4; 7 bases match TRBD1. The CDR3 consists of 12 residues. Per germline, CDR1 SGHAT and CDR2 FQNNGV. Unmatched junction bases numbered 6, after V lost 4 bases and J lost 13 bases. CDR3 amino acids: CASSSVRGGLFF. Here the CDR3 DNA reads TGTGCCAGCAGCTCGGTCAGGGGGGGACTGTTTTTT.

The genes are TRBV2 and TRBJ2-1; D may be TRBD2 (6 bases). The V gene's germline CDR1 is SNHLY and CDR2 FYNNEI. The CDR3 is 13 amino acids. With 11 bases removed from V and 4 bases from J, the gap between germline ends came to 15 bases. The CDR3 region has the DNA TGTGCCGGGAGGAGGGGCGAGTACAATGAGCAGTTCTTC. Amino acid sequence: CAGRRGEYNEQFF.

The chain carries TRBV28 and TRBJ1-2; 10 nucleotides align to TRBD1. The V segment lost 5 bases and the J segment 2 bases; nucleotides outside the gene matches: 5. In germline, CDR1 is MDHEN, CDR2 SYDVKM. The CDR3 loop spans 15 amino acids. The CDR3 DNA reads TGTGCCAGCAGTGTGAGACAGGGGGCCAACTATGGCTACACCTTC. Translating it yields CASSVRQGANYGYTF.

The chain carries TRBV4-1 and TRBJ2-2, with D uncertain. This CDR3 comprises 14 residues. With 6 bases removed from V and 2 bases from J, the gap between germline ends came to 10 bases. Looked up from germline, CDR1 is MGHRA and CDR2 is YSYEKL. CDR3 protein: CASRPLQNTGELFF. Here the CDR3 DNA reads TGCGCCAGCAGACCTCTACAAAACACCGGGGAGCTGTTTTTT.

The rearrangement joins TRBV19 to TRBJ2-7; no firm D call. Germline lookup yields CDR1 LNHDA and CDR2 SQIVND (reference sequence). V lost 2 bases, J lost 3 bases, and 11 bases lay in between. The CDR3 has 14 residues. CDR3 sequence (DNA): TGTGCCAGTAGTATAACTTCCGGCAGCTACGAGCAGTACTTC. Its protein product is CASSITSGSYEQYF.

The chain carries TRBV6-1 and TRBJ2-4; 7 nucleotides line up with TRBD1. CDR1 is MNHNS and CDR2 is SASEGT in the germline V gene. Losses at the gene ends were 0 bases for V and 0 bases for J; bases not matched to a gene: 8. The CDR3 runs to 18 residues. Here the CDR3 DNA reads TGTGCCAGCAGTGAAGCCCCGACAGGGATACTAGCCAAAAACATTCAGTACTTC. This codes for CASSEAPTGILAKNIQYF.

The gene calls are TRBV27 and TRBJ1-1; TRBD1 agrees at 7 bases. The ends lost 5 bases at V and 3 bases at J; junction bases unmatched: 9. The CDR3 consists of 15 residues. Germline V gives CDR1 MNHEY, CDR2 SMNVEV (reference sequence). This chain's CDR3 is CASSRKGGADTEAFF. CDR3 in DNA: TGTGCCAGCAGTCGCAAAGGGGGCGCGGACACTGAAGCTTTCTTT.

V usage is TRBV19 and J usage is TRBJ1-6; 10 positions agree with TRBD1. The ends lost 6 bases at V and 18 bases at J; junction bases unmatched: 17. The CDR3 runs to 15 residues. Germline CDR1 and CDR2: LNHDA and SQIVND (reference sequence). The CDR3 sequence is CASSSIGTGEISHHF. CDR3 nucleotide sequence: TGTGCCAGTAGCTCGATCGGGACAGGGGAGATCTCACACCACTTT.

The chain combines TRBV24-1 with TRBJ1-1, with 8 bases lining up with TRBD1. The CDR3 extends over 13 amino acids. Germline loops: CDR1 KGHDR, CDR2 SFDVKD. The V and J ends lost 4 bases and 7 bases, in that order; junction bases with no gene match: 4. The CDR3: CATSERGQGEAFF. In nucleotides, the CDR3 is TGTGCCACCAGTGAACGCGGACAGGGTGAAGCTTTCTTT.